What follows are 7 T cell receptor beta chains derived from one specimen sequenced in a study of identical twins. TCRdb re-called the 5' RACE reads with MiXCR, one entry per CDR3 protein. The sample consists of hundreds of thousands of distinct CDR3 sequences, more than 9% of them appearing once. This sample also belongs to another study, concerning yellow fever vaccine responses in identical twins.

The sequenced sample was PBMCs. These receptors all stem from a woman between 18 and 29 years old in good health.

The CDR3 loop reads CASSLRLYQETQYF. The CDR3 coding sequence is TGTGCCAGCAGCCTCCGGCTGTACCAAGAGACCCAGTACTTC. The V and J genes are TRBV3-1 and TRBJ2-5; no firm D call. Germline lookup yields CDR1 LGHDT and CDR2 YNNKEL (reference sequence). CDR3 length equals 14 residues. Deletions cut 4 bases from V and 0 bases from J, with 9 bases between.

V usage is TRBV7-9 and J usage is TRBJ2-2, with 8 bases identical to TRBD2. Germline trimming cut 5 bases from V and 8 bases from J; bases unmatched to any gene: 13. This CDR3 contains 16 residues. Germline assignment: CDR1 SEHNR and CDR2 FQNEAQ (reference sequence). The CDR3 nucleotides are TGTGCCAGCAGCCCAGCCCAGCGGGGGTTTCTGGGGGAGCTGTTTTTT. Protein: CASSPAQRGFLGELFF. Full variable domain (outside the CDR3, taken from reference TRBV7-9 and TRBJ2-2): DTGVSQNPRHKITKRGQNVTFRCDPISEHNRLYWYRQTLGQGPEFLTYFQNEAQLEKSRLLSDRFSAERPKGSFSTLEIQRTEQGDSAMYLCASSPAQRGFLGELFFGEGSRLTVL.

V and J are TRBV28 and TRBJ1-3; 7 bases match TRBD1. V dropped 3 bases and J dropped 2; count of bases not matched to a gene: 4. CDR1 is MDHEN, CDR2 SYDVKM, per germline. This CDR3 spans 15 amino acids. CDR3 nucleotides: TGTGCCAGCAGTTTCCATGACAGGGCTGGAAACACCATATATTTT. Translating gives CASSFHDRAGNTIYF.

The chain uses TRBV12-3 or TRBV12-4 and TRBJ2-2; D is undetermined. V gave up 2 bases and J gave up 4 bases, with 11 bases separating them. This CDR3 contains 15 residues. The CDR3 spells CASSLMGSGTGELFF. CDR3 coding DNA: TGTGCCAGCAGTTTAATGGGTAGTGGCACCGGGGAGCTGTTTTTT.

This clonotype was detected only a few times. V gene TRBV14 combines with J gene TRBJ2-5; D remains unclear. Between the trimmed V and J ends, which lost 1 base and 5 bases, there was a span of 11 bases. This CDR3 region has 14 residues. The germline V gene encodes CDR1 SGHDN and CDR2 FVKESK. This chain's CDR3 is CASSQVESRETQYF. The CDR3, as DNA: TGTGCCAGCAGCCAAGTCGAAAGCAGGGAGACCCAGTACTTC.

This clonotype was observed many times. The chain is built from TRBV14 and TRBJ2-1; D possibly matches TRBD1 or TRBD2 (7 bases each). The CDR3 has 17 residues. CDR1 and CDR2 (germline): SGHDN, FVKESK. V was clipped by 2 bases and J by 3 bases, with 17 bases between them. The CDR3 region is CASSQRGGGSIYNEQFF. CDR3 DNA sequence: TGTGCCAGCAGCCAAAGAGGGGGCGGGAGCATCTACAATGAGCAGTTCTTC.

CDR3 amino acids: CASRESGRAYEQYF. The CDR3 nucleotides read TGTGCCAGCAGAGAAAGCGGGAGGGCTTACGAGCAGTACTTC. The chain couples TRBV27 to TRBJ2-7, with TRBD2 matching over 10 bases. The junction had 6 bases not matched to a gene; V was cut back by 6 bases and J by 4 bases. CDR1 is MNHEY and CDR2 is SMNVEV in the germline V gene (reference sequence). The CDR3 has 14 amino acids.